This TCR beta chain comes out of a study of T-cell reconstitution after alpha-beta-depleted transplantation in children. Germline-derived CDR1 and CDR2 are SNHLY and FYNNEI. The CDR3 has 14 residues. With 1 base removed from V and 1 base from J, the gap between germline ends came to 7 bases. Preparation of the TCRbeta library involved a method that used unique molecular identifiers. TCRdb used MiXCR to reprocess the PCR reads, holding one entry per CDR3 protein. Seen here are approximately 390,000 distinct CDR3 sequences, roughly a tenth observed once, and the top ten hold about 5%. J is TRBJ2-5 and V is TRBV2; D is perhaps TRBD2 (6 bases). This material consisted of PBMCs from the stem cell graft donor, taken from the stem cell graft. The source is a human donor who donated a stem cell graft to a child with acute myeloid leukemia. CDR3 sequence reads: CASSEGEVQETQYF. The CDR3 DNA follows: TGTGCCAGCAGTGAAGGGGAGGTCCAAGAGACCCAGTACTTC.